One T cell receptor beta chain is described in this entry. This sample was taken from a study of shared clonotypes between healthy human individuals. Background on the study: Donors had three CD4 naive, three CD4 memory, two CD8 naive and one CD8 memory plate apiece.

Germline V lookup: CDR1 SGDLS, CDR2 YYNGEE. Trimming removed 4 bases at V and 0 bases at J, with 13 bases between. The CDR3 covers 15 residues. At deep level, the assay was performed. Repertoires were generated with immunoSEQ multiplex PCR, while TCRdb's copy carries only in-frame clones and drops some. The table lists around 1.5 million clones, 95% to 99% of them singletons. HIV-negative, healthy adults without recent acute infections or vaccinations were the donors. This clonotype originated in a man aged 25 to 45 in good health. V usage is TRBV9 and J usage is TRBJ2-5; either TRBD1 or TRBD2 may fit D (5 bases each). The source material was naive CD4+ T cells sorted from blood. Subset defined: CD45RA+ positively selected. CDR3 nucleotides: TGTGCCAGCAGCCTTTCCGGGACGGACCAAGAGACCCAGTACTTC. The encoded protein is CASSLSGTDQETQYF.